Included here is one TCR beta chain sequence, with context. Its target is not known. The CDR3 is 16 amino acids. With 5 bases clipped from V and 5 bases from J, the junction kept 11 bases outside the gene matches. Germline lookup yields CDR1 LNHNV and CDR2 YYDKDF (reference sequence). This sample is drawn from a study of cytomegalovirus exposure and HLA in healthy donors. General observations from the study: A later analysis linked about 17,000 TCR beta sequences to HLA alleles at 0.05 false discovery rate.

Both 60 Vbeta primers and 13 Jbeta primers went into the PCR. The assay was immunoSEQ multiplex PCR, and TCRdb's table has in-frame clones only and misses some. The sample has 150,000 to 200,000 clones, 70% to 90% seen once. V usage is TRBV15 and J usage is TRBJ2-7, with 11 positions matching TRBD1. The sequenced material came from PBMCs. The sequence was collected from a man aged 18 to 35 in good health and CMV-seropositive. The CDR3 loop is CATSSSTGTGGHEQYF. CDR3 coding DNA: TGTGCCACCAGCTCTAGTACCGGGACAGGGGGTCACGAGCAGTACTTC.